The 14 T cell receptor beta chains below all came from one sample that was sequenced in a study of a mutant IDH1 vaccine in newly diagnosed glioma. The table came from immunoSEQ multiplex PCR; TCRdb's copy has only in-frame clones and leaves some out. The sample lists around 88,000 clones, over 75% occurring once. The sample's time point: baseline, week 1 (first vaccination visit). Documented treatment: pre-vaccination baseline after standard-of-care therapy. The sequencing used PBMCs, collected from a glioma patient treated with radiotherapy, temozolomide or both. All receptors come from a man in his forties or fifties with glioma.

Only one count was recorded for this clone. In the same sample, other DNA sequences code for this CDR3. This rearrangement joins TRBV29-1 to TRBJ2-5; the D is unclear. The V gene's germline CDR1 is SQVTM and CDR2 ANQGSEA. This CDR3 contains 11 residues. V was clipped by 5 bases and J by 5 bases, with 9 bases between them. The CDR3 DNA follows: TGCAGCGTTCCTTCTAGGGAGACCCAGTACTTC. Protein sequence: CSVPSRETQYF. The full variable domain, completed using reference TRBV29-1 and TRBJ2-5, is SAVISQKPSRDICQRGTSLTIQCQVDSQVTMMFWYRQQPGQSLTLIATANQGSEATYESGFVIDKFPISRPNLTFSTLTVSNMSPEDSSIYLCSVPSRETQYFGPGTRLLVL.

The rearrangement uses TRBV7-2 and TRBJ2-4; 7 bases fit TRBD1. The V gene's germline CDR1 is SGHTA and CDR2 FQGNSA. V shed 3 bases and J 5 bases; nucleotides not matched to a gene: 4. The CDR3 runs 14 residues. The CDR3: CASSFRTGENIQYF. CDR3 bases: TGTGCCAGCAGCTTTAGGACAGGCGAAAACATTCAGTACTTC.

This clone showed up just once. The chain is built from TRBV23-1 and TRBJ2-3, with 14 bases that match TRBD2. TRBV23-1 is reported as an ORF; its role is uncertain. J lost 8 bases, V lost 2 bases, and 9 bases had no gene match. The CDR3 spans 17 residues. CDR3 nucleotides: TGCGCCAGCAGTCAAACGGGACTAGCGGGAGATGAAGGTACGCAGTATTTT. Translation: CASSQTGLAGDEGTQYF.

The chain recombines TRBV19 with TRBJ1-4; D is undetermined. Deletions cut 7 bases from V and 4 bases from J, with 7 bases between. CDR3 length: 12 amino acids. In germline, CDR1 is LNHDA, CDR2 SQIVND (reference sequence). The CDR3 DNA is TGTGCCAGTAAGGGCCTTAATGAAAAACTGTTTTTT. Protein product: CASKGLNEKLFF.

V gene TRBV21-1 combines with J gene TRBJ2-7; the tabulated D call, TRBD1, remains unverified against the DNA. TRBV21-1 has pseudogene status. This CDR3 has 15 amino acids. CDR3 nucleotides: TGTGCCAGCAGCAACTCGACAGGGTTATCCTACGAGCAGTACTTC. Its translation is CASSNSTGLSYEQYF.

The chain is built from TRBV23-1 and TRBJ2-7; 8 nucleotides match TRBD1. TRBV23-1 is an ORF, and what it does is uncertain. The CDR3 extends over 13 amino acids. With 4 bases clipped from V and 7 bases from J, the junction kept 6 bases outside the gene matches. CDR3 DNA: TGCGCCAGCAGTCTCGACAGGGGTGAGGAGCAGTACTTC. Protein sequence: CASSLDRGEEQYF.

The chain couples TRBV7-9 to TRBJ1-3; possibly TRBD1 for D (5 bases). Looked up from germline, CDR1 is SEHNR and CDR2 is FQNEAQ (reference sequence). The CDR3 runs to 17 residues. Trimming took off 5 bases at V and 3 bases at J, with 20 bases between the two ends. CDR3 DNA: TGTGCCAGCAGCCAAGGGGCAGGGCAGAAAGGTGGAAACACCATATATTTT. This encodes CASSQGAGQKGGNTIYF.

The V call is TRBV5-5, the J call TRBJ2-5, with 13 bases identical to TRBD2. The length of the CDR3 is 16 residues. Germline values: CDR1 SGHKS, CDR2 YYEKEE (reference sequence). The V gene end was trimmed by 1 base and the J gene end by 2 bases; junction bases not matched to a gene: 2. CDR3 loop: CASSLRGLAGQETQYF. In DNA form, the CDR3 reads TGTGCCAGCAGCTTGCGGGGACTAGCGGGGCAAGAGACCCAGTACTTC.

The chain recombines TRBV7-8 with TRBJ1-2, with unresolved D. V gave up 1 base and J gave up 0 bases, with 15 bases separating them. The CDR3 is made up of 17 amino acids. Per the germline V gene, CDR1 is SGHVS and CDR2 is FQNEAQ. CDR3 in amino acids: CASSLVLRHLANYGYTF. CDR3 in DNA: TGTGCCAGCAGCTTAGTCTTGAGACACCTGGCTAACTATGGCTACACCTTC.

The chain links TRBV29-1 to TRBJ2-1, with 7 bases that match TRBD1. The CDR3 has 16 amino acids. Looked up from germline, CDR1 is SQVTM and CDR2 is ANQGSEA. Unmatched junction bases numbered 14, after V lost 6 bases and J lost 3 bases. The CDR3 nucleotides read TGCAGCGTCGAAAATACTAAGGACAGGAACTACAATGAGCAGTTCTTC. Its translation: CSVENTKDRNYNEQFF.

The rearrangement links TRBV5-1 to TRBJ1-1, with 10 bases fitting TRBD1. This CDR3 has 16 residues. The J segment lost 1 base and the V segment lost 1 base, leaving 4 bases of the junction unmatched. Germline loops: CDR1 SGHRS, CDR2 YFSETQ. CDR3 in DNA: TGCGCCAGCAGCTTGCGGACAGGGGGGGAGAACACTGAAGCTTTCTTT. Amino acids: CASSLRTGGENTEAFF.

The chain couples TRBV15 to TRBJ2-1, with 11 positions matching TRBD2. The CDR3 sequence is 15 residues long. Trimming took 5 bases from V and 3 from J; bases not matched to a gene: 3. CDR1 and CDR2 from the germline V gene are LNHNV and YYDKDF (reference sequence). CDR3 sequence reads: CATSGSGRGYNEQFF. DNA for the CDR3: TGTGCCACCAGCGGTAGCGGGAGGGGCTACAATGAGCAGTTCTTC. Full variable domain (outside the CDR3, taken from reference TRBV15 and TRBJ2-1): DAMVIQNPRYQVTQFGKPVTLSCSQTLNHNVMYWYQQKSSQAPKLLFHYYDKDFNNEADTPDNFQSRRPNTSFCFLDIRSPGLGDTAMYLCATSGSGRGYNEQFFGPGTRLTVL.

The chain joins TRBV14 to TRBJ2-1; 8 nucleotides line up with TRBD1. Losses at the gene ends were 4 bases for V and 7 bases for J; bases not matched to a gene: 9. Germline V gene sequence: CDR1 SGHDN, CDR2 FVKESK. The CDR3 covers 15 residues. The CDR3 protein is CASSPRTGFGNEQFF. The CDR3 bases are TGTGCCAGCAGCCCCCGGACAGGGTTTGGTAATGAGCAGTTCTTC.

This clone was seen only a few times. The J gene is TRBJ2-7, the V gene TRBV7-2; no firm D call. V shed 2 bases and J shed 2 bases, with 10 bases lying between them. The CDR3 is made up of 14 amino acids. Germline V gives CDR1 SGHTA, CDR2 FQGNSA. DNA for the CDR3: TGTGCCAGCAGCTTAAACTACGGACCCTACGAGCAGTACTTC. Protein product: CASSLNYGPYEQYF.